This TCR beta chain was observed in a study of T cell changes during pregnancy in multiple sclerosis. This clone was seen just once. CDR1 is MRHNA and CDR2 is SNTAGT in the germline V gene. CDR3 length equals 15 residues. V was clipped by 2 bases and J by 2 bases; unmatched bases: 5. Profiled with immunoSEQ multiplex PCR; TCRdb holds only in-frame clones, not every one. The repertoire has about 40,000 clones, roughly 90% of them found once; the top ten carry roughly 7.7%. The sequence derives from a female donor with multiple sclerosis, enrolled in a pregnancy study. The J gene is TRBJ2-7, the V gene TRBV6-4; the match to TRBD2 covers 8 bases. Material: CD8+ T cells from peripheral blood mononuclear cells, obtained before pregnancy. CDR3 coding DNA: TGTGCCAGCAGTGACGTGACTAGCGTCACCTACGAGCAGTACTTC. It is translated as CASSDVTSVTYEQYF.